This T cell receptor beta chain was obtained from a study of shared clonotypes between healthy human individuals. Regarding this clone: Its target is unknown.

This CDR3 region has 15 residues. Between the trimmed V and J ends, which lost 5 bases and 2 bases, there was a span of 14 bases. Germline assignment: CDR1 KGHSH and CDR2 LQKENI. General study points: Naive subsets usually exceeded memory subsets in estimated richness.

It was across several immunoSEQ plates that each subset's genomic DNA was evenly split. The table came from immunoSEQ multiplex PCR; TCRdb's copy has only in-frame clones and leaves some out. The sample includes 1,400,000 or so clones, less than 99% of them seen just once. The gene calls are TRBV18 and TRBJ2-3, with D tentatively TRBD1 (6 bases). This TCR came from a man aged 30-40 years in good health. The specimen was naive CD4+ T cells sorted from blood. Specified subset: CD45RA+ positively selected. This CDR3 is CASSVTGPHTDTQYF. CDR3 in DNA: TGTGCCAGCTCAGTGACAGGCCCCCACACAGATACGCAGTATTTT.